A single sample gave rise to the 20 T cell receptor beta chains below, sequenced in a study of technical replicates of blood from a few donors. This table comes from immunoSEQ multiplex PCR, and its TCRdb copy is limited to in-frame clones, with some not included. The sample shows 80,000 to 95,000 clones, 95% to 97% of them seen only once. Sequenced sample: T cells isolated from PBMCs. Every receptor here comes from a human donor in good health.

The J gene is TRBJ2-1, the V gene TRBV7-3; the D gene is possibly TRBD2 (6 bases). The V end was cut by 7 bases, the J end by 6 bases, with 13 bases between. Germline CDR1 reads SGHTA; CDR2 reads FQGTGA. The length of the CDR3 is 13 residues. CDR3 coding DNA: TGTGCCAGCACCATGGGTAGCGGCAATGAGCAGTTCTTC. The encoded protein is CASTMGSGNEQFF.

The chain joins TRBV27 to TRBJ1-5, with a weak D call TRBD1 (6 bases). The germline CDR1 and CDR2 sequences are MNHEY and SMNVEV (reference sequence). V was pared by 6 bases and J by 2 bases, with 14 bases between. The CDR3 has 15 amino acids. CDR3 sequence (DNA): TGTGCCAGCAGCCGAGGGGGTCCGGGCAATCAGCCCCAGCATTTT. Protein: CASSRGGPGNQPQHF.

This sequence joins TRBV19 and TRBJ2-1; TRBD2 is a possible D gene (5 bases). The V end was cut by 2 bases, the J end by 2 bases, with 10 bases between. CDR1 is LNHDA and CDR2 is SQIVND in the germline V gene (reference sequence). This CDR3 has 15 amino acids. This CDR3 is CASSISSAPYNEQFF. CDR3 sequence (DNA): TGTGCCAGTAGTATAAGTAGCGCTCCCTACAATGAGCAGTTCTTC. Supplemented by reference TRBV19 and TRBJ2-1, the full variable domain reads DGGITQSPKYLFRKEGQNVTLSCEQNLNHDAMYWYRQDPGQGLRLIYYSQIVNDFQKGDIAEGYSVSREKKESFPLTVTSAQKNPTAFYLCASSISSAPYNEQFFGPGTRLTVL.

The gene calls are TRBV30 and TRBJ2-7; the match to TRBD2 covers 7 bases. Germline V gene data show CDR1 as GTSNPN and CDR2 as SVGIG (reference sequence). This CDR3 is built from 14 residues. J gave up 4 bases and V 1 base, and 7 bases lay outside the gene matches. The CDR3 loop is CAWSARRGRYEQYF. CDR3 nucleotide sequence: TGTGCCTGGAGTGCACGACGCGGGAGATACGAGCAGTACTTC.

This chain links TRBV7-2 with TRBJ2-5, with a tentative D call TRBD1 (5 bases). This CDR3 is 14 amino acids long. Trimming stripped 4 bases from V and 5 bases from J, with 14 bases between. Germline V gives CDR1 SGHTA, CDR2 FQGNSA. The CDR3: CASSSYRYRETQYF. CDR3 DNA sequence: TGTGCCAGCAGCTCTTACAGGTACAGGGAGACCCAGTACTTC.

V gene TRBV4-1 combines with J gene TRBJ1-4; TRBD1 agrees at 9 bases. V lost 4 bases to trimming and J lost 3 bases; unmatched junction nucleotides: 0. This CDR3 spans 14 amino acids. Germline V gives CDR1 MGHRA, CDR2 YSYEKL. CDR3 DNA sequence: TGCGCCAGCAGCCGACAGGGGGCTAATGAAAAACTGTTTTTT. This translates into CASSRQGANEKLFF.

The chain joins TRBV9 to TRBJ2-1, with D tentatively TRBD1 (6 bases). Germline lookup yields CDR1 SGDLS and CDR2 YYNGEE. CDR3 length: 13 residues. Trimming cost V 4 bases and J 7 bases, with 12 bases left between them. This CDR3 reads CASSSGQLNEQFF. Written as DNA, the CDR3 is TGTGCCAGCAGCTCCGGACAGCTGAATGAGCAGTTCTTC.

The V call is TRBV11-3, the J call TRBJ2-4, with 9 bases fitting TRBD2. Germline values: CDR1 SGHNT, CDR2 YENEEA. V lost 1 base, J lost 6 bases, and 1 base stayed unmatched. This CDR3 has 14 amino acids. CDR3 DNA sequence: TGTGCCAGCAGCTTAGCGGGACTAGCAAACATTCAGTACTTC. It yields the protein CASSLAGLANIQYF.

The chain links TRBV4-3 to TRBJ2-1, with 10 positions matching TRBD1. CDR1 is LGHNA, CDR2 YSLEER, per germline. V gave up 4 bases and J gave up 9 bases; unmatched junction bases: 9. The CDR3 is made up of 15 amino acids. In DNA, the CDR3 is TGCGCCAGCAGCCTGTGGACAGGGGGTTTTACTGAGCAGTTCTTC. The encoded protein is CASSLWTGGFTEQFF.

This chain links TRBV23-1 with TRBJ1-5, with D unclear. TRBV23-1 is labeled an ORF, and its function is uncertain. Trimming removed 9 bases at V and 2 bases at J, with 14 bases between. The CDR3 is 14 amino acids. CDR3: CARAGEGGNQPQHF. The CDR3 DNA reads TGCGCCAGGGCCGGGGAGGGCGGCAATCAGCCCCAGCATTTT.

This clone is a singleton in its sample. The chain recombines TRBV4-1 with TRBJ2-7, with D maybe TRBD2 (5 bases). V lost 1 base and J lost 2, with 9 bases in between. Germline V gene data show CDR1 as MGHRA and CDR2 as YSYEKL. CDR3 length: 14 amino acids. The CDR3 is CASSQVGGAYEQYF. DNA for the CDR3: TGCGCCAGCAGCCAAGTAGGAGGAGCCTACGAGCAGTACTTC.

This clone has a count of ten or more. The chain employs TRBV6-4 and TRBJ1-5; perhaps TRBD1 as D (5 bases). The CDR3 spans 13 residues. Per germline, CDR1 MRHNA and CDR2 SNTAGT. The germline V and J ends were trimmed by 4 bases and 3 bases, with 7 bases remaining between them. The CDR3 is CASSADINQPQHF. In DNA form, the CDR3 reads TGTGCCAGCAGTGCGGACATCAATCAGCCCCAGCATTTT.

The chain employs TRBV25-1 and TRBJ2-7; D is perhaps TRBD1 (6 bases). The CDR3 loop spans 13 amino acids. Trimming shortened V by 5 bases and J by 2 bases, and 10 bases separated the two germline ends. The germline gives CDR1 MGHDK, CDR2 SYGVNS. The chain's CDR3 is CASSFGTPYEQYF. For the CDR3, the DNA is TGTGCCAGCAGTTTCGGGACACCCTACGAGCAGTACTTC.

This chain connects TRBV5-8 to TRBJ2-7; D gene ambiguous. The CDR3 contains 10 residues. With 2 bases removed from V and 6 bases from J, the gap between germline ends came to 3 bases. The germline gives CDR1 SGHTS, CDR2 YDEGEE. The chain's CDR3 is CASSFLEQYF. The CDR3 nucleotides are TGTGCCAGCAGCTTCCTCGAGCAGTACTTC.

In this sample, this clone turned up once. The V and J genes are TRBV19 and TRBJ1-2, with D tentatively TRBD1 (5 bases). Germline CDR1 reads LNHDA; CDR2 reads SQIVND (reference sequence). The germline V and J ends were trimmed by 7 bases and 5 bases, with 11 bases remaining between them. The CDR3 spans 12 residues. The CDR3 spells CASNQGSYGYTF. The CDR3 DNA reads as TGTGCCAGTAATCAGGGTTCGTATGGCTACACCTTC.

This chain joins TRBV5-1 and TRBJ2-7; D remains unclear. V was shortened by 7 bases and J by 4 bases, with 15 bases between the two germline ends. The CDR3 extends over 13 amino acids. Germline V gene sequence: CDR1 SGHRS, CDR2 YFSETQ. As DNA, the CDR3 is TGCGCCAGCTCCCTTAGAGGATTTTACGAGCAGTACTTC. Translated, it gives CASSLRGFYEQYF.

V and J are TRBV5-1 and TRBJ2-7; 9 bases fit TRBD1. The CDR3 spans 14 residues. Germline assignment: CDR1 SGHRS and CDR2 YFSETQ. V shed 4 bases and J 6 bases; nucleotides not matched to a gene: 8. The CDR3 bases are TGCGCCAGCAGCCCGGGGGACAGGGAAGGCGAGCAGTACTTC. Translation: CASSPGDREGEQYF.

The CDR3 is CASSEPVARPTTYEQYF. CDR3 nucleotides: TGTGCCAGCAGTGAACCGGTCGCGAGACCCACTACCTACGAGCAGTACTTC. The chain is built from TRBV2 and TRBJ2-7; D is undetermined. Looked up from germline, CDR1 is SNHLY and CDR2 is FYNNEI. Trimming stripped 2 bases from V and 2 bases from J, with 19 bases between. There are 17 residues in the CDR3.

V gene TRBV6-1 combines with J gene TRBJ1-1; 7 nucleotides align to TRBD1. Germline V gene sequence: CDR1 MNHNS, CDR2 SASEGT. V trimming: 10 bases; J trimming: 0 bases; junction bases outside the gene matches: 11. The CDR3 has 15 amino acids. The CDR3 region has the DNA TGTGCCACCCCACATGAGGACAGGTTGAACACTGAAGCTTTCTTT. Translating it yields CATPHEDRLNTEAFF.

This chain's CDR3 is CASSLYKNTEAFF. In nucleotides, the CDR3 is TGTGCCAGCAGCTTATACAAGAACACTGAAGCTTTCTTT. J is TRBJ1-1 and V is TRBV13; D unclear. The CDR3 length is 13 residues. Germline values: CDR1 PRHDT, CDR2 FYEKMQ (reference sequence). The ends were cut back, 2 bases at V and 1 base at J, with 5 bases in the middle.